These T cell receptor beta chains were read from a single sample in a study of cytomegalovirus exposure and HLA in healthy donors. Method: immunoSEQ multiplex PCR; TCRdb's copy keeps in-frame clones and lacks some. The sample lists some 170,000 clones, about 77% occurring once. Source material: PBMCs. The receptor source for this set is a female donor in good health and CMV-seronegative. Each CDR3 is given with its conserved first and last residue. D genes are given only for firm matches.

NA TRBJ2-1 TRBV2 CASSDDNEQFF
NA TRBJ2-4 TRBV4-2 CASSQDLGPEGPPQYF
NA TRBJ2-7 TRBV19 CASSNGQSYEQYF
TRBD2 TRBJ2-7 TRBV27 CASSPLAGAGEQYF
NA TRBJ2-7 TRBV6-1 CASSAPTALKIFYEQYF
TRBD2 TRBJ2-3 TRBV9 CASSVHARLAGPTDTQYF
NA TRBJ2-1 TRBV9 CASSPTGEGQFF
NA TRBJ2-7 TRBV6-5 CASSYSSTGYEQYF
NA TRBJ2-3 TRBV2 CASTRFEPPTDTQYF
TRBD1 TRBJ2-7 TRBV11-2 CASSSLWSHGQGANYEQYF
NA TRBJ2-1 TRBV5-6 CASTGQGLYNEQFF
NA TRBJ2-1 TRBV6-5 CASKGTPANEQFF
NA TRBJ2-3 TRBV7-7 CASSSTPNPTDTQYF
TRBD2 TRBJ2-7 TRBV6-6 CASSYLAGGEQYF
NA TRBJ2-7 TRBV7-9 CASSLGPGVSYEQYF
NA TRBJ1-1 TRBV2 CASSSLRGGYTEAFF
TRBD1 TRBJ1-2 TRBV19 CASRSRTGSPGYTF
TRBD1 TRBJ2-5 TRBV11-2 CASSLEGQGGQETQYF
NA TRBJ1-2 TRBV30 CAFSTLIYGYTF
TRBD2 TRBJ2-1 TRBV6-6 CASSYSSGGTRNEQFF
TRBD2 TRBJ2-1 TRBV14 CASSQESGGQFF
TRBD1 TRBJ1-5 TRBV15 CATSIDRGLGQPQHF
NA TRBJ2-2 TRBV6-4 CASSVATTNTGELFF
NA TRBJ2-1 TRBV11-3 CASSLTDSYNEQFF
NA TRBJ2-7 TRBV6-1 CASSEAQARVYEQYF
NA TRBJ2-5 TRBV5-4 CASSLAGRPETQYF
TRBD2 TRBJ2-3 TRBV7-6 CASSPTGLAGGDTQYF
NA TRBJ1-2 TRBV2 CASSRHPGGEGYTF
NA TRBJ1-1 TRBV28 CASRAGFEAFF
TRBD1 TRBJ2-3 TRBV4-1 CASSQRGTQGTDTQYF
NA TRBJ1-4 TRBV29-1 CSVYSGKTNEKLFF
TRBD2 TRBJ2-1 TRBV28 CASSLWRELYNEQFF
NA TRBJ1-4 TRBV6-6 CASSYPQVSTNEKLFF
TRBD2 TRBJ2-3 TRBV19 CASSISAGGQDTQYF
NA TRBJ2-5 TRBV14 CASSQVTRGGWETQYF
TRBD1 TRBJ2-7 TRBV10-3 CAITGTGGEQYF
TRBD1 TRBJ2-3 TRBV5-4 CASSQRRTGITDTQYF
TRBD2 NA TRBV6-5 CASSYSTSGRYEQYF
TRBD1 TRBJ2-3 TRBV7-9 CASSSGTGPLWTDTQYF